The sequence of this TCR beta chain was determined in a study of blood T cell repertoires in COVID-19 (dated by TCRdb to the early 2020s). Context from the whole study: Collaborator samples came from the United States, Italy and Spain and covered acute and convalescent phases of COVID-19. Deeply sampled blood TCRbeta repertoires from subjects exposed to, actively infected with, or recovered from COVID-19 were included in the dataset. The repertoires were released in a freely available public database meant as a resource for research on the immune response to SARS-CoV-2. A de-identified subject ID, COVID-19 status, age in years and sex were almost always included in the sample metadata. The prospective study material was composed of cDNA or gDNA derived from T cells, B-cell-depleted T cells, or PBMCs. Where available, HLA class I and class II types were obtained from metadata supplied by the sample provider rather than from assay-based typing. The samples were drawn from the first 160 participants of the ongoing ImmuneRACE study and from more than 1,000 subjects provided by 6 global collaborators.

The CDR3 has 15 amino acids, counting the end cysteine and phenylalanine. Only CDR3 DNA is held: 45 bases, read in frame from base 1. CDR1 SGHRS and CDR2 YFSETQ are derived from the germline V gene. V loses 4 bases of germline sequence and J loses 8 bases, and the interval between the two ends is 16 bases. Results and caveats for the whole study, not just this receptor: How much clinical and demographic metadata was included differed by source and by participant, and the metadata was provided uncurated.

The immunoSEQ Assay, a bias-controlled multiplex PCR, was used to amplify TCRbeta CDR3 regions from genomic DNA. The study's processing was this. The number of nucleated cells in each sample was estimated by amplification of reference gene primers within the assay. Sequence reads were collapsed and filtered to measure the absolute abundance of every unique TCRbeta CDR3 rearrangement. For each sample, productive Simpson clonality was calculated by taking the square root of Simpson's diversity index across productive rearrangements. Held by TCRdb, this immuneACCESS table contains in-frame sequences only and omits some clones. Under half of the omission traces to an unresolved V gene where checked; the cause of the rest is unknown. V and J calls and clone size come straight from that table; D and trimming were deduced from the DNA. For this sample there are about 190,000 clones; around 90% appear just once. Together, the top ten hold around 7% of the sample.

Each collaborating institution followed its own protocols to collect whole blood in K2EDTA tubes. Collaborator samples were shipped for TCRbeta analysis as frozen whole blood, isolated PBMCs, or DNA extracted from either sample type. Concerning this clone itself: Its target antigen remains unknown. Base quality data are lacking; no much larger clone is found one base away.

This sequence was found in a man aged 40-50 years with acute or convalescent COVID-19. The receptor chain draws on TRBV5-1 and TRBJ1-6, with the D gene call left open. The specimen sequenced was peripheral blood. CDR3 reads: CASSVNSGADSPLHF. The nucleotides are TGCGCCAGCAGCGTTAACAGTGGAGCGGATTCACCCCTCCACTTT. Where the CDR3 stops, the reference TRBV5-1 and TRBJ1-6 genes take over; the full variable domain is KAGVTQTPRYLIKTRGQQVTLSCSPISGHRSVSWYQQTPGQGLQFLFEYFSETQRNKGNFPGRFSGRQFSNSRSEMNVSTLELGDSALYLCASSVNSGADSPLHFGNGTRLTVT.